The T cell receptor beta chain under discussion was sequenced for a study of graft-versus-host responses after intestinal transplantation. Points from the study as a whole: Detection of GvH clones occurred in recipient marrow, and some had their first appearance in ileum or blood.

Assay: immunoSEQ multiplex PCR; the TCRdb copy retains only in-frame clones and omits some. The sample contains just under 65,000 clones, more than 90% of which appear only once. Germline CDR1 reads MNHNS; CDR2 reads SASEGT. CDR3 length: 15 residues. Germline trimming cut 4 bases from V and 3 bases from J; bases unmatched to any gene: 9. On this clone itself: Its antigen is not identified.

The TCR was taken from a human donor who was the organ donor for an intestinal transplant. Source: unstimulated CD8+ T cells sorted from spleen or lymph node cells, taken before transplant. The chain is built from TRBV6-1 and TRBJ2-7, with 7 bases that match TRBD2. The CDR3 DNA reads TGTGCCAGCAGTGGCGTTGGCGGGAGCGGCTACGAGCAGTACTTC. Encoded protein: CASSGVGGSGYEQYF.